This T cell receptor (beta chain) derives from a study of T cell changes during pregnancy in multiple sclerosis. The repertoire was sequenced with immunoSEQ multiplex PCR; TCRdb's copy has only in-frame clones and lacks some. The repertoire holds about 100,000 clones, approximately 90% seen once, with about 3.5% in the top ten. This CDR3 spans 15 amino acids. V lost 1 base to trimming and J lost 4 bases, with 13 bases between them. Germline CDR1 is SEHNR and CDR2 is FQNEAQ (reference sequence). The sequence derives from a female donor with multiple sclerosis, enrolled in a pregnancy study. This chain joins TRBV7-9 and TRBJ1-2, with D possibly being TRBD1 (6 bases). The source was peripheral blood, collected after pregnancy. The CDR3 reads CASSLEGGTPYGYTF. The CDR3 coding sequence is TGTGCCAGCAGCTTAGAAGGGGGAACACCCTATGGCTACACCTTC.